This T cell receptor beta chain was identified during a study of T cells in Graves' hyperthyroidism and ophthalmopathy (dated by TCRdb to 2018 to 2020). Study-wide context: Peripheral blood samples were taken at initial diagnosis, before any treatment was given. TCR V-J signatures able to tell the groups apart were searched for in a discovery cohort of 100 patients, of whom more than 40 had Graves' ophthalmopathy and about 60 had stable Graves' hyperthyroidism. Whether ophthalmopathy could be predicted prospectively was tested in an independent validation cohort made up of about 20 hyperthyroidism patients plus 17 patients who later progressed to ophthalmopathy. For training and testing, the 100 or so patients in the discovery cohort were randomly divided in a 7:3 ratio. In several Graves' hyperthyroidism patients, the study also compared T-cell repertoires from thyroid tissue with T-cell repertoires from blood. After sampling, hyperthyroidism patients received methimazole starting at 30 mg daily, and ophthalmopathy patients received high-dose intravenous methylprednisolone. The paper describes TCR Vbeta CDR3 sequencing of fewer than 150 peripheral blood samples, made up of 43 ophthalmopathy patients, more than 70 hyperthyroidism patients and 17 progressor patients.

Amplification of TCR beta CDR3 regions was carried out from RNA transcripts. The TCR CDR3 was subjected to a first round of RT-PCR using the HTBI primer set and the Qiagen OneStep RT-PCR kit. Libraries were constructed in a second round of multiplex PCR, after which size selection and purification were carried out. The libraries were sequenced on an Illumina HiSeq2000 using paired-end 100 bp reads. In the original analysis: SOAPnuke was used to process the raw data, throwing out any read that contained adapters or uncalled bases, had a mean Phred below 15, or lacked an exact constant-primer or identifier match. COPE v1.2.5 was used to merge the high-quality paired reads, and each unique nucleotide sequence was defined as a clonotype. Clonotypes were aligned to IMGT TRBV, TRBD and TRBJ reference segments using MiTCR v1.1. Only V-J combinations with frequency above 0.0001, covering 98% to 99.2% of repertoires, were analysed. A TCS score was defined as the ratio between F50 (clonal expansion) and ExV (chaos), using BLOSUM62-based TCRdist between CDR3 peptides within each V-J. Welch's t-statistics and random forest reduced around 520 V-J features to roughly 13, which were used in a naive Bayes classifier (R e1071). TCRdb took the public reads, trimmed them with fastp at Q25, ran MiXCR for clone calling and kept in-frame beta chains. Identical CDR3 protein sequences are pooled into one entry, listed with their most common genes and DNA. Clone size and V and J calls follow TCRdb, not the original study. Recorded for this sample are under 350,000 distinct CDR3 sequences; 18% of them occurred a single time. The top ten clones comprise around 50% of the sample.

General conclusions and limits of the study: Sample size was not statistically predetermined, and blinding of investigators to group allocation was not performed. In validation, the model predicted progression to ophthalmopathy a median of roughly 6.5 months before onset, with roughly 68% sensitivity and 72.22% specificity. Most expanded thyroid clonotypes (frequency above 0.001) were also found in blood, which suggests that blood repertoires may mirror thyroid immune responses. In cross-validation, a model built on a 13 V-J signature told ophthalmopathy apart from stable hyperthyroidism with about 90% sensitivity and 81% to 82% specificity, and in testing the same model reached 80%/75%.

Stable Graves' hyperthyroidism was defined as the absence of progression to ophthalmopathy over 18 months of follow-up. Hyperthyroidism patients were newly diagnosed, had a disease duration of under 2 months, and were aged 18 to 65 years. Any patient with an uncontrolled infection, another autoimmune disease, pregnancy or lactation was excluded. Diagnoses were based on clinical symptoms, serum thyroxine and TRAb, thyroid ultrasound and orbital computed tomography. PBMCs were isolated from about 10 ml of fresh peripheral blood by Ficoll-Paque density gradient centrifugation. Total RNA was extracted with Trizol reagent, and quality was checked on an Agilent 2100 Bioanalyzer. With respect to this clonotype: There is no known antigen for this receptor. No much larger clone exists at a distance of one base, and base qualities are not known.

The receptor's source is a woman between 50 and 59 years old with Graves' hyperthyroidism. The sample taken for sequencing was blood.

CDR3 reads: CASSNHDGYTF. The DNA reads as follows: TGTGCCAGCAGCAACCATGATGGCTACACCTTC. The chain couples TRBV9 to TRBJ1-2, with the identity of the D gene unclear. The CDR3 measures 11 amino acids from cysteine to phenylalanine. Of all the DNA, just the CDR3 is kept, 33 bases in frame from base 1. The germline V gene specifies SGDLS as CDR1 and YYNGEE as CDR2. At the junction V is shortened by 4 bases and J by 6 bases, with 7 bases in between.